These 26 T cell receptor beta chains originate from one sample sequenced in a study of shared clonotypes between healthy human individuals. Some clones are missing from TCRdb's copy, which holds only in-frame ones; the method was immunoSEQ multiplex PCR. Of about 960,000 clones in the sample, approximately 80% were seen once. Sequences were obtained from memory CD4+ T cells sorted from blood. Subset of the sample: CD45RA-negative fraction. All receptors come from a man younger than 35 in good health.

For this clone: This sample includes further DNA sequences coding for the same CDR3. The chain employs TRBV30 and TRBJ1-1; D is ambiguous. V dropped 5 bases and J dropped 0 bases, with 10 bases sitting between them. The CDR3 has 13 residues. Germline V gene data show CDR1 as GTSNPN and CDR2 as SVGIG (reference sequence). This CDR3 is CAWERGLNTEAFF. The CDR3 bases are TGTGCCTGGGAGCGAGGACTGAACACTGAAGCTTTCTTT.

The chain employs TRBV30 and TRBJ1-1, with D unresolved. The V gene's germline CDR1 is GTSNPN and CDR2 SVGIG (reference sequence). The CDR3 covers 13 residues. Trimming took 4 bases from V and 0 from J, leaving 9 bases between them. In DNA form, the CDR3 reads TGTGCCTGGAACCCTTCTTTGAACACTGAAGCTTTCTTT. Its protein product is CAWNPSLNTEAFF.

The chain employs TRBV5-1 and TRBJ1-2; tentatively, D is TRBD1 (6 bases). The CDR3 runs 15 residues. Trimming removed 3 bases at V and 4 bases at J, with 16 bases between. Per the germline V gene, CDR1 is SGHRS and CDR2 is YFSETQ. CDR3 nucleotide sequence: TGCGCCAGCAGCTCCCTAGGGGGGGCGGCCTATGGCTACACCTTC. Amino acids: CASSSLGGAAYGYTF.

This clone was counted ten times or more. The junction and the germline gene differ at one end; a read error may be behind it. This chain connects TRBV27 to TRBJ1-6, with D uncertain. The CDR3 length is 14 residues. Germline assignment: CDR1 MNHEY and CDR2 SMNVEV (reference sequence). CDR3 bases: TGTGCCAGCAGGGAATATTCCTCTAATTCACCCCTCCACTTT. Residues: CASREYSSNSPLHF.

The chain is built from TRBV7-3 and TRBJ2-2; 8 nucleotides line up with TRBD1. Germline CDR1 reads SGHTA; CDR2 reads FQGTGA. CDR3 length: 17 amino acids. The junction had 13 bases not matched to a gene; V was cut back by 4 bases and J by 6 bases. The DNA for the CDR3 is TGTGCCAGCAGCTCAAAACAGGGGGACAGCCCCTCCGGGGAGCTGTTTTTT. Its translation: CASSSKQGDSPSGELFF.

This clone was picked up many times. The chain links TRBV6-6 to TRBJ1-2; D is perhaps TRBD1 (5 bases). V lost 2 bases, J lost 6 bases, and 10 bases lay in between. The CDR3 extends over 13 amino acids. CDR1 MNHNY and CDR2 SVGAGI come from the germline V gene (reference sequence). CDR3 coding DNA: TGTGCCAGCAGTTACGATCCAGGGAATGGCTACACCTTC. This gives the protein CASSYDPGNGYTF.

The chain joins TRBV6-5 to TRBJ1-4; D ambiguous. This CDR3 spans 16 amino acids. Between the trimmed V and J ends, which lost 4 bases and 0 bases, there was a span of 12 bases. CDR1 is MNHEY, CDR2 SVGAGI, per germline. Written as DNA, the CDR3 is TGTGCCAGCAGTTTCGACTTACAACCAACTAATGAAAAACTGTTTTTT. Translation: CASSFDLQPTNEKLFF.

The CDR3 is CASTIRGFVTEAFF. The DNA of the CDR3 is TGTGCCAGCACCATCAGGGGATTTGTCACTGAAGCTTTCTTT. The chain carries TRBV6-1 and TRBJ1-1; a possible D gene is TRBD1 (6 bases). The length of the CDR3 is 14 residues. Trimming left V 7 bases short and J 4 bases short, with 16 bases between. In germline, CDR1 is MNHNS, CDR2 SASEGT.

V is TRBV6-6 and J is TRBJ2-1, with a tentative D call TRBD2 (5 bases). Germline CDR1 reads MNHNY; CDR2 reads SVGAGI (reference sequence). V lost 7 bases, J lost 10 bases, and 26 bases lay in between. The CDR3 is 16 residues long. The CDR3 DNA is TGTGCCAGCAATCCCCCAACTAGGAGATCGACGGGGGAGCAGTTCTTC. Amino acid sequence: CASNPPTRRSTGEQFF.

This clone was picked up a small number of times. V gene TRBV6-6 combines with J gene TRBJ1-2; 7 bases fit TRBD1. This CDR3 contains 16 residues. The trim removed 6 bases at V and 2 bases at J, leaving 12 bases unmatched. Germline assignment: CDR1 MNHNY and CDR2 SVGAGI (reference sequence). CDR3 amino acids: CASRGHNRGGNYGYTF. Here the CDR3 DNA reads TGTGCCAGCAGGGGACATAACAGGGGAGGCAACTATGGCTACACCTTC.

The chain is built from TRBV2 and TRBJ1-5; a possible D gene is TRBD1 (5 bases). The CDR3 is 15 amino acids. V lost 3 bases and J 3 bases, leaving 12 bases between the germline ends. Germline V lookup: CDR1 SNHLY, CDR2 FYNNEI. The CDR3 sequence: CASSETTGFNQPQHF. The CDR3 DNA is TGTGCCAGCAGTGAGACCACAGGTTTCAATCAGCCCCAGCATTTT.

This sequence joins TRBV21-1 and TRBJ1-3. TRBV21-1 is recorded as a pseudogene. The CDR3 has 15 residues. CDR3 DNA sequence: TGTGCCAGCAGCCTGGACGAGGGAGCTGGAAACACCATATATTTT. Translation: CASSLDEGAGNTIYF.

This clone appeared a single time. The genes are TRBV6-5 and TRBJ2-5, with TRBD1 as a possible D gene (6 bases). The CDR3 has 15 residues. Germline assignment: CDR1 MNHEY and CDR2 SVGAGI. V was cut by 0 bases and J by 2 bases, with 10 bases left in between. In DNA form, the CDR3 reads TGTGCCAGCAGTTACTCGACAGGACAGCAAGAGACCCAGTACTTC. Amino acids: CASSYSTGQQETQYF.

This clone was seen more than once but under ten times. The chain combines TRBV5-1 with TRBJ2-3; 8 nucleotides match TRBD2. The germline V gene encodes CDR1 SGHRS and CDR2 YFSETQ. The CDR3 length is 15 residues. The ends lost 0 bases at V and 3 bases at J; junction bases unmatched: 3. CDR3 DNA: TGCGCCAGCAGCTTGGTCTCTAGCGGGACAGATACGCAGTATTTT. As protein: CASSLVSSGTDTQYF.

CDR3 in DNA: TGTGCCAGCAGTCTTGCCCTCGACAATCAGCCCCAGCATTTT. It yields the protein CASSLALDNQPQHF. V and J are TRBV5-5 and TRBJ1-5, with D hard to call. Between the trimmed V and J ends, which lost 5 bases and 3 bases, there was a span of 12 bases. The CDR3 length is 14 residues. Germline CDR1 SGHKS, CDR2 YYEKEE (reference sequence).

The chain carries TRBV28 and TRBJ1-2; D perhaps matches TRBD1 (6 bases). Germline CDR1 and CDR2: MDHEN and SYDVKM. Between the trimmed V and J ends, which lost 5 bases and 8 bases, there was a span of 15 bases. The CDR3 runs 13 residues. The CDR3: CASSMEQGRGYTF. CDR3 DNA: TGTGCCAGCAGTATGGAACAGGGTCGCGGCTACACCTTC.

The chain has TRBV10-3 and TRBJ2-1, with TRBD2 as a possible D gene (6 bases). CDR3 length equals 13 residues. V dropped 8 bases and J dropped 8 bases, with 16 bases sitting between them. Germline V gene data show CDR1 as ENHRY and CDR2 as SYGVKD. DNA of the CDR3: TGTGCCATCGGGTTGGCTAGCGTCGATGAGCAGTTCTTC. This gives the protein CAIGLASVDEQFF.

The CDR3 DNA follows: TGTGCCAGCAGTTACGGCAGTTACACCGGGGAGCTGTTTTTT. It encodes CASSYGSYTGELFF. This chain links TRBV6-5 with TRBJ2-2; D not certain. With 2 bases removed from V and 3 bases from J, the gap between germline ends came to 7 bases. Germline V CDR1 and CDR2: MNHEY, SVGAGI. The CDR3 is 14 amino acids.

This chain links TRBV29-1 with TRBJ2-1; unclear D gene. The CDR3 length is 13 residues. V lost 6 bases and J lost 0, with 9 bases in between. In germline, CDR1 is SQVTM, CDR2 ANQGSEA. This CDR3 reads CSVAPVSYNEQFF. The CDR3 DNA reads TGCAGCGTAGCGCCCGTCTCCTACAATGAGCAGTTCTTC.

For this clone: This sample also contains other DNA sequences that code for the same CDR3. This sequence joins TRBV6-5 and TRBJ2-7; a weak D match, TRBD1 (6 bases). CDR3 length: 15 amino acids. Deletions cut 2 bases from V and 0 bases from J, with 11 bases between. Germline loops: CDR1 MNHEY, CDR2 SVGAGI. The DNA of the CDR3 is TGTGCCAGCAGTTACGTAGGGGGTAGCTCCTACGAGCAGTACTTC. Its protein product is CASSYVGGSSYEQYF.

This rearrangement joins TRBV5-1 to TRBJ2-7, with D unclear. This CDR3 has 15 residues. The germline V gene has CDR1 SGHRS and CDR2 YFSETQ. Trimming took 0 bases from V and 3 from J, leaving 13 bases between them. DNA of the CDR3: TGCGCCAGCAGCTTGGGGGTAGAGACCCGCTACGAGCAGTACTTC. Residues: CASSLGVETRYEQYF.

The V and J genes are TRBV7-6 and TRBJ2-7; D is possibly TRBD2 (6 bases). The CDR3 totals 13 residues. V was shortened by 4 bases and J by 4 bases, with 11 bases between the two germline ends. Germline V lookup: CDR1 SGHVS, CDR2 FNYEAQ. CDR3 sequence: CASSSTSGYEQYF. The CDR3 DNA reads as TGTGCCAGCAGCTCGACAAGCGGGTACGAGCAGTACTTC.

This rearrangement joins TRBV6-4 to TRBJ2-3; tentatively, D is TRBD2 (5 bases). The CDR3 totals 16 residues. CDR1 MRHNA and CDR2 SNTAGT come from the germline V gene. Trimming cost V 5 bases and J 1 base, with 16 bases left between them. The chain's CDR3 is CASSYQPNGGTDTQYF. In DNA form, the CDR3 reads TGTGCCAGCAGTTATCAACCGAACGGGGGCACAGATACGCAGTATTTT.

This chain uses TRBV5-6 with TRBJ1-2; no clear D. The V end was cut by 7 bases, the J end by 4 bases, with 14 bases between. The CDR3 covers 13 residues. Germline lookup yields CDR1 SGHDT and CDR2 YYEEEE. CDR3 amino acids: CASRDYSSYGYTF. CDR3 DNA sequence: TGTGCCAGCCGCGACTACAGTTCCTATGGCTACACCTTC. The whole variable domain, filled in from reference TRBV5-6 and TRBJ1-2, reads DAGVTQSPTHLIKTRGQQVTLRCSPKSGHDTVSWYQQALGQGPQFIFQYYEEEERQRGNFPDRFSGHQFPNYSSELNVNALLLGDSALYLCASRDYSSYGYTFGSGTRLTVV.

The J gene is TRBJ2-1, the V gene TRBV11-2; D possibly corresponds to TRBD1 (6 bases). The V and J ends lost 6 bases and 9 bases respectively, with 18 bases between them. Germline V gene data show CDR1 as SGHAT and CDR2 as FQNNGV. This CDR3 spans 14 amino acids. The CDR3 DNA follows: TGTGCCAGCAGGTTCTCAGGGGTGGGCGGTGAGCAGTTCTTC. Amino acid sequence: CASRFSGVGGEQFF.

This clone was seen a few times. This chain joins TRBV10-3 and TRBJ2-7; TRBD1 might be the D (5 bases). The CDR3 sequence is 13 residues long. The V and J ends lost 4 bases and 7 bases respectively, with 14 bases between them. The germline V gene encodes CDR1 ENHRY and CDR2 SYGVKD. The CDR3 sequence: CAISGPGAREQYF. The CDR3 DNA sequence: TGTGCCATCAGTGGTCCTGGGGCGAGGGAGCAGTACTTC.